This is a list of T cell receptor beta chains from one sample in a study of siplizumab effects on memory and regulatory T cells. The assay was immunoSEQ multiplex PCR, and TCRdb's table has in-frame clones only and misses some. The sample lists about 100,000 clones; 91% were seen once. Sequenced input: CD4+ T cells sorted from blood. The receptors originated from a human donor in good health. Each CDR3 is given with its conserved first and last residue. Each record gives: J gene, clone size, V gene, D gene, CDR3 protein, CDR3 DNA. A D gene is named only where the DNA matches it firmly. Size is omitted from some rows. Given values are once, few, many or a class for expanded clones.

j_call: TRBJ1-4
clone_size: .
v_call: TRBV6-6
d_call: TRBD1
cdr3_aa: CASSYLETGSNEKLFF
cdr3_nt: TGTGCCAGCAGTTACCTAGAGACAGGGAGTAATGAAAAACTGTTTTTT

j_call: TRBJ2-3
clone_size: .
v_call: TRBV7-3
d_call: .
cdr3_aa: CASSLKGGSTDTQYF
cdr3_nt: TGTGCCAGCAGCTTAAAGGGGGGGAGCACAGATACGCAGTATTTT

j_call: TRBJ2-3
clone_size: .
v_call: TRBV5-1
d_call: .
cdr3_aa: CASSPAREQDTQYF
cdr3_nt: TGCGCCAGCAGCCCCGCCCGAGAACAAGATACGCAGTATTTT

j_call: TRBJ1-1
clone_size: once
v_call: TRBV4-3
d_call: .
cdr3_aa: CASSRAGAMAEAFF
cdr3_nt: TGCGCCAGCAGCCGAGCAGGGGCGATGGCTGAAGCTTTCTTT

j_call: TRBJ1-2
clone_size: once
v_call: TRBV4-2
d_call: .
cdr3_aa: CASSQVGTNPYGYTF
cdr3_nt: TGTGCCAGCAGCCAAGTGGGCACGAACCCCTATGGCTACACCTTC

j_call: TRBJ2-1
clone_size: once
v_call: TRBV2
d_call: TRBD2
cdr3_aa: CASSDGLAGGSSYNEQFF
cdr3_nt: TGTGCCAGCAGTGACGGACTAGCGGGGGGGAGCTCCTACAATGAGCAGTTCTTC

j_call: TRBJ2-3
clone_size: few
v_call: TRBV29-1
d_call: TRBD2
cdr3_aa: CSVAAGGVNTQYF
cdr3_nt: TGCAGCGTTGCAGCGGGGGGAGTAAATACGCAGTATTTT

j_call: TRBJ1-1
clone_size: .
v_call: TRBV5-8
d_call: TRBD1
cdr3_aa: CASSWGGQLNTEAFF
cdr3_nt: TGTGCCAGCAGCTGGGGGGGACAGTTGAACACTGAAGCTTTCTTT

j_call: TRBJ2-7
clone_size: once
v_call: TRBV18
d_call: TRBD1
cdr3_aa: CASSKTGGIDEQYF
cdr3_nt: TGTGCCAGCTCAAAAACAGGGGGCATCGACGAGCAGTACTTC

j_call: TRBJ2-4
clone_size: .
v_call: TRBV28
d_call: .
cdr3_aa: CASSIQGEEYF
cdr3_nt: TGTGCCAGCAGTATCCAGGGAGAAGAGTACTTC

j_call: TRBJ2-5
clone_size: once
v_call: TRBV4-1
d_call: TRBD1
cdr3_aa: CASSQRTGGLETQYF
cdr3_nt: TGCGCCAGCAGCCAACGGACAGGGGGATTGGAGACCCAGTACTTC

j_call: TRBJ2-5
clone_size: .
v_call: TRBV13
d_call: .
cdr3_aa: CASSHFQPGQETQYF
cdr3_nt: TGTGCCAGCAGCCACTTTCAACCGGGACAAGAGACCCAGTACTTC

j_call: TRBJ2-3
clone_size: .
v_call: TRBV4-1
d_call: TRBD2
cdr3_aa: CASSRSGVSSTDTQYF
cdr3_nt: TGCGCCAGCAGCCGAAGCGGGGTATCTAGCACAGATACGCAGTATTTT

j_call: TRBJ2-7
clone_size: .
v_call: TRBV4-1
d_call: .
cdr3_aa: CASSQFGNQGISYEQYF
cdr3_nt: TGCGCCAGCAGCCAATTCGGGAATCAGGGGATCTCCTACGAGCAGTACTTC

j_call: TRBJ1-6
clone_size: .
v_call: TRBV9
d_call: .
cdr3_aa: CASSVGLNNSPLHF
cdr3_nt: TGTGCCAGCAGCGTAGGGCTGAATAATTCACCCCTCCACTTT

j_call: TRBJ2-1
clone_size: .
v_call: TRBV20-1
d_call: .
cdr3_aa: CGGEVYNEQFF
cdr3_nt: TGCGGAGGGGAGGTCTACAATGAGCAGTTCTTC

j_call: TRBJ2-5
clone_size: few
v_call: TRBV5-4
d_call: .
cdr3_aa: CASSLGRIGTGKERETQYF
cdr3_nt: TGTGCCAGCAGCTTGGGGAGGATTGGCACAGGGAAGGAGAGAGAGACCCAGTACTTC

j_call: TRBJ2-5
clone_size: .
v_call: TRBV10-3
d_call: .
cdr3_aa: CANTDRFQTQYF
cdr3_nt: TGTGCCAACACAGACCGGTTTCAAACCCAGTACTTC

j_call: TRBJ2-1
clone_size: once
v_call: TRBV9
d_call: .
cdr3_aa: CASSVDPSSYNEQFF
cdr3_nt: TGTGCCAGCAGCGTAGATCCAAGCTCCTACAATGAGCAGTTCTTC

j_call: TRBJ2-2
clone_size: once
v_call: TRBV4-1
d_call: .
cdr3_aa: CASSLRDMKGELFF
cdr3_nt: TGCGCCAGCAGCCTCCGGGACATGAAAGGGGAGCTGTTTTTT

j_call: TRBJ2-3
clone_size: .
v_call: TRBV4-2
d_call: TRBD2
cdr3_aa: CASSASLAGGREDTQYF
cdr3_nt: TGTGCCAGCAGCGCTTCGTTAGCGGGGGGGCGGGAAGATACGCAGTATTTT

j_call: TRBJ2-7
clone_size: .
v_call: TRBV15
d_call: TRBD1
cdr3_aa: CATSRDEGQGYEQYF
cdr3_nt: TGTGCCACCAGCAGAGACGAGGGACAGGGCTACGAGCAGTACTTC

j_call: TRBJ1-2
clone_size: .
v_call: TRBV11-3
d_call: .
cdr3_aa: CASSSLRAREEYGYTF
cdr3_nt: TGTGCCAGCAGCTCACTCAGGGCTCGGGAAGAATATGGCTACACCTTC

j_call: TRBJ2-3
clone_size: .
v_call: TRBV7-9
d_call: TRBD2
cdr3_aa: CASSLAGLAGDTQYF
cdr3_nt: TGTGCCAGCAGCTTAGCGGGGCTAGCGGGGGATACGCAGTATTTT

j_call: TRBJ2-3
clone_size: .
v_call: TRBV5-1
d_call: .
cdr3_aa: CASSLVGEGSTDTQYF
cdr3_nt: TGCGCCAGCAGCTTGGTCGGGGAAGGGAGCACAGATACGCAGTATTTT

j_call: TRBJ2-3
clone_size: .
v_call: TRBV7-2
d_call: TRBD2
cdr3_aa: CAIIGGGGGTDTQYF
cdr3_nt: TGTGCCATCATAGGAGGCGGGGGTGGCACAGATACGCAGTATTTT

j_call: TRBJ2-1
clone_size: once
v_call: TRBV19
d_call: .
cdr3_aa: CASSIARTDTYNEQFF
cdr3_nt: TGTGCCAGTAGTATAGCTCGGACAGACACCTACAATGAGCAGTTCTTC

j_call: TRBJ2-2
clone_size: .
v_call: TRBV7-2
d_call: TRBD1
cdr3_aa: CASSLRTGNTGELFF
cdr3_nt: TGTGCCAGCAGCTTAAGGACAGGAAACACCGGGGAGCTGTTTTTT

j_call: TRBJ1-2
clone_size: .
v_call: TRBV5-4
d_call: .
cdr3_aa: CASSDPGGSYGYTF
cdr3_nt: TGTGCCAGCAGCGACCCCGGGGGATCGTATGGCTACACCTTC

j_call: TRBJ1-2
clone_size: .
v_call: TRBV28
d_call: .
cdr3_aa: CAHEAGSYGYTF
cdr3_nt: TGTGCCCATGAGGCAGGGAGCTATGGCTACACCTTC

j_call: TRBJ1-1
clone_size: .
v_call: TRBV7-3
d_call: .
cdr3_aa: CASSLKWGTEAFF
cdr3_nt: TGTGCCAGCAGCTTAAAATGGGGGACTGAAGCTTTCTTT

j_call: TRBJ2-5
clone_size: .
v_call: TRBV11-2
d_call: TRBD2
cdr3_aa: CASSRPGLKTQYF
cdr3_nt: TGTGCCAGCAGCCGGCCGGGACTAAAGACCCAGTACTTC

j_call: TRBJ1-2
clone_size: .
v_call: TRBV2
d_call: .
cdr3_aa: CASRVQLYGYTF
cdr3_nt: TGTGCCAGCAGGGTACAGCTCTATGGCTACACCTTC

j_call: TRBJ1-2
clone_size: .
v_call: TRBV6-5
d_call: .
cdr3_aa: CASSLDPGYGYTF
cdr3_nt: TGTGCCAGCAGCTTAGACCCCGGGTATGGCTACACCTTC

j_call: TRBJ2-2
clone_size: .
v_call: TRBV4-1
d_call: .
cdr3_aa: CASSQDSYQGSGELFF
cdr3_nt: TGCGCCAGCAGCCAAGATTCGTATCAGGGGTCCGGGGAGCTGTTTTTT

j_call: TRBJ1-1
clone_size: once
v_call: TRBV6-5
d_call: .
cdr3_aa: CASSLGPRNTEAFF
cdr3_nt: TGTGCCAGCAGCCTGGGACCGAGAAACACTGAAGCTTTCTTT

j_call: TRBJ2-5
clone_size: .
v_call: TRBV7-2
d_call: .
cdr3_aa: CASSLGTQQETQYF
cdr3_nt: TGTGCCAGCAGCTTAGGAACACAACAAGAGACCCAGTACTTC

j_call: TRBJ1-5
clone_size: .
v_call: TRBV6-5
d_call: .
cdr3_aa: CASSTLQGTNQPQHF
cdr3_nt: TGTGCCAGCAGTACGTTACAAGGGACCAATCAGCCCCAGCATTTT

j_call: TRBJ2-7
clone_size: .
v_call: TRBV28
d_call: .
cdr3_aa: CASWGTPVSYEQYF
cdr3_nt: TGTGCCAGCTGGGGGACACCCGTCTCCTACGAGCAGTACTTC

j_call: TRBJ2-3
clone_size: .
v_call: TRBV5-1
d_call: .
cdr3_aa: CASSWGTGAPSTDTQYF
cdr3_nt: TGCGCCAGCAGCTGGGGCACGGGGGCCCCTAGCACAGATACGCAGTATTTT

j_call: TRBJ2-1
clone_size: .
v_call: TRBV7-3
d_call: TRBD1
cdr3_aa: CASSWDRGNEQFF
cdr3_nt: TGTGCCAGCAGCTGGGACAGGGGCAATGAGCAGTTCTTC

j_call: TRBJ2-3
clone_size: .
v_call: TRBV19
d_call: TRBD2
cdr3_aa: CASSFPSAGGSTDTQYF
cdr3_nt: TGTGCCAGTAGTTTTCCCTCAGCGGGGGGAAGCACAGATACGCAGTATTTT

j_call: TRBJ2-1
clone_size: .
v_call: TRBV18
d_call: .
cdr3_aa: CASSPRGTEQFF
cdr3_nt: TGTGCCAGCTCACCGAGGGGGACGGAGCAGTTCTTC

j_call: TRBJ2-7
clone_size: .
v_call: TRBV7-6
d_call: .
cdr3_aa: CASSWSRTRSSYEQYF
cdr3_nt: TGTGCCAGCAGCTGGTCGCGCACCAGGAGCTCCTACGAGCAGTACTTC

j_call: TRBJ1-4
clone_size: .
v_call: TRBV30
d_call: .
cdr3_aa: CASSSGEKLFF
cdr3_nt: TGTGCCTCGAGCTCTGGTGAAAAACTGTTTTTT

j_call: TRBJ1-5
clone_size: .
v_call: TRBV7-2
d_call: TRBD1
cdr3_aa: CASSLARTGGQPQHF
cdr3_nt: TGTGCCAGCAGCTTAGCCCGGACAGGGGGTCAGCCCCAGCATTTT

j_call: TRBJ1-1
clone_size: .
v_call: TRBV10-3
d_call: .
cdr3_aa: CAISAGVATEAFF
cdr3_nt: TGTGCCATCAGTGCCGGGGTAGCTACTGAAGCTTTCTTT

j_call: TRBJ1-2
clone_size: .
v_call: TRBV2
d_call: .
cdr3_aa: CASTVGRDGGYTF
cdr3_nt: TGTGCCAGCACCGTTGGCAGGGATGGTGGCTACACCTTC

j_call: TRBJ1-6
clone_size: few
v_call: TRBV27
d_call: TRBD1
cdr3_aa: CASSLGQQGYNSPLHF
cdr3_nt: TGTGCCAGCAGTCTGGGACAGCAAGGATATAATTCACCCCTCCACTTT

j_call: TRBJ1-5
clone_size: .
v_call: TRBV7-2
d_call: .
cdr3_aa: CASSLADSNQPQHF
cdr3_nt: TGTGCCAGCAGCTTAGCAGATAGCAATCAGCCCCAGCATTTT

j_call: TRBJ2-3
clone_size: .
v_call: TRBV4-3
d_call: .
cdr3_aa: CASSQDRVRTDTQYF
cdr3_nt: TGCGCCAGCAGCCAAGATCGGGTGAGAACAGATACGCAGTATTTT

j_call: TRBJ1-4
clone_size: .
v_call: TRBV15
d_call: .
cdr3_aa: CATSRDGGRGEKLFF
cdr3_nt: TGTGCCACCAGCAGAGATGGGGGGCGGGGAGAAAAACTGTTTTTT

j_call: TRBJ2-1
clone_size: .
v_call: TRBV6-1
d_call: .
cdr3_aa: CASSEEGTFSYNEQFF
cdr3_nt: TGTGCCAGCAGTGAAGAGGGCACCTTCTCCTACAATGAGCAGTTCTTC

j_call: TRBJ2-2
clone_size: .
v_call: TRBV4-3
d_call: .
cdr3_aa: CASSQEHRANTGELFF
cdr3_nt: TGCGCCAGCAGCCAAGAGCACAGGGCGAACACCGGGGAGCTGTTTTTT

j_call: TRBJ2-3
clone_size: .
v_call: TRBV30
d_call: .
cdr3_aa: CAWKHPDTQYF
cdr3_nt: TGTGCCTGGAAGCATCCAGATACGCAGTATTTT